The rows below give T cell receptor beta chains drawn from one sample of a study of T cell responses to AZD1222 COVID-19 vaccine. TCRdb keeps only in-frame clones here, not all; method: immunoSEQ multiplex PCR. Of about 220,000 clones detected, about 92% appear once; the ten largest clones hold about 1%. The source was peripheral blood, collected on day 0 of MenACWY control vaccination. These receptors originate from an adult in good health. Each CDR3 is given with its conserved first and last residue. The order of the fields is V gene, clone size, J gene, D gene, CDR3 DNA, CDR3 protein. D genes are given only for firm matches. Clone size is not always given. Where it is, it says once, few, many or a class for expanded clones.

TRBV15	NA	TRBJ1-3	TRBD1	TGTGCCACCAGCCCCCTGGGCAGGGGGGGTGGAAACACCATATATTTT	CATSPLGRGGGNTIYF
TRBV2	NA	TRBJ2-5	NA	TGTGCCAGCCGACTAGAAGAGACCCAGTACTTC	CASRLEETQYF
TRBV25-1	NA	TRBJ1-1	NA	TGTGCCAGTAAACAGGGAAGGGACACTGAAGCTTTCTTT	CASKQGRDTEAFF
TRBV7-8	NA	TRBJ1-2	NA	TGTGCCAGCAGCTTAGCGGGGACACCCTATGGCTACACCTTC	CASSLAGTPYGYTF
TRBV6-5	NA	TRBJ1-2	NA	TGTGCCAGCAGTTACCCTGGGTTGCTGGGCTACACCTTC	CASSYPGLLGYTF
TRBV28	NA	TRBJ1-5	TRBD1	TGTGCCAGCAGGGGGACAGGGGCTCAGCCCCAGCATTTT	CASRGTGAQPQHF
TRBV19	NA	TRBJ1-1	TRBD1	TGTGCCACCCTCCCAGGGGGGACCGCTAACACTGAAGCTTTCTTT	CATLPGGTANTEAFF
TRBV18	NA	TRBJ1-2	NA	TGTGCCAGCTCACGAGAAACAGGACTTAACTATGGCTACACCTTC	CASSRETGLNYGYTF
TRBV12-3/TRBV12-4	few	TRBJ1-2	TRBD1	TGTGCCAGCAGTCCGAGGACAGGGGCGAGCTACACCTTC	CASSPRTGASYTF
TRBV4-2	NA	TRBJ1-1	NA	TGTGCCAGCAGCCAAGATGGGCAGAGGAACACTGAAGCTTTCTTT	CASSQDGQRNTEAFF
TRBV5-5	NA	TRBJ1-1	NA	TGTGCCAGCAGCTTGTACGATCTGAACACTGAAGCTTTCTTT	CASSLYDLNTEAFF
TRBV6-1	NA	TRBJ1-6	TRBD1	TGTGCCAGCAGTGAAGCTGGGACAGGGACGAGGTCCCTCCACTTT	CASSEAGTGTRSLHF
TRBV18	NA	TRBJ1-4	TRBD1	TGTGCCAGCTCACCGGGACAGGGGGCAGAAAAACTGTTTTTT	CASSPGQGAEKLFF
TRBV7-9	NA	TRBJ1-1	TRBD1	TGTGCCAGCAGTTTCCAGGGGGCTAACACTGAAGCTTTCTTT	CASSFQGANTEAFF
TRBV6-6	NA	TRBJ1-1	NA	TGTGCCAGCATCCAACCACCCTATGAAGCTTTCTTT	CASIQPPYEAFF
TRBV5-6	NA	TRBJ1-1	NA	TGTGCCAGCAGCTTGAGGGTGAGAAGGGTGGCTTTCTTT	CASSLRVRRVAFF